This TCR beta chain comes out of a study of blood T cell repertoires in COVID-19. The wider study: Some COVID-19 samples were acute and others convalescent; all came from the United States, Italy and Spain. Sources were T cells, B-cell-depleted T cells, or PBMCs; the material itself was cDNA or gDNA.

The CDR3 has 19 residues. Trimming took 6 bases from V and 2 from J; bases not matched to a gene: 18. The germline V gene has CDR1 LNHDA and CDR2 SQIVND (reference sequence). This clone was counted only a few times. Original processing notes: From reference gene primer amplification, estimates of nucleated cell counts were derived. Assay: immunoSEQ multiplex PCR; the TCRdb copy retains only in-frame clones and omits some. V and J calls plus clone size are reproduced from that table; the DNA served to infer D and trimming. The sample lists around 130,000 clones, about 85% seen once, with about 9.5% in the top ten.

This sequence originates from a man aged 40-49 years with active or convalescent COVID-19. The sample was peripheral blood. The J gene is TRBJ1-5, the V gene TRBV19, with 8 bases that match TRBD1. CDR3 loop: CASRRQGIPRGGGNQPQHF. The CDR3 DNA sequence: TGTGCCAGTAGGAGACAGGGGATTCCCAGGGGAGGGGGCAATCAGCCCCAGCATTTT.